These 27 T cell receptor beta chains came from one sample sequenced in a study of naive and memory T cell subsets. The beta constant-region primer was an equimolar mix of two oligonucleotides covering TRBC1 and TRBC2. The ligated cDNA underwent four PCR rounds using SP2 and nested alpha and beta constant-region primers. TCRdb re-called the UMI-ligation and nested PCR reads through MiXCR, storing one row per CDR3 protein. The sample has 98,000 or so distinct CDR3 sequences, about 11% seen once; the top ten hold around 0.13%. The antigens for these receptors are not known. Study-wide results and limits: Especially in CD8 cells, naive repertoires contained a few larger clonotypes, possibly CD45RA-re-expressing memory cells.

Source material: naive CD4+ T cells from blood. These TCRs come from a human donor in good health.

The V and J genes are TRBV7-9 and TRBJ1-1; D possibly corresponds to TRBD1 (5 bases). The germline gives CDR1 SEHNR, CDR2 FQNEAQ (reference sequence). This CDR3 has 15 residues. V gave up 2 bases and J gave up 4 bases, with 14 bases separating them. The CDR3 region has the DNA TGTGCCAGCAGCTTATTTCTCTTGGGGGGCACTGAAGCTTTCTTT. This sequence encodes CASSLFLLGGTEAFF.

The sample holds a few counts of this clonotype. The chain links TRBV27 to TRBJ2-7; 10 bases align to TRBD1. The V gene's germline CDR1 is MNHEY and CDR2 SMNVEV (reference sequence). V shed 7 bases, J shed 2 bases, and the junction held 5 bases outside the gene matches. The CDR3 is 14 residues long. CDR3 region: CASTGDRGAYEQYF. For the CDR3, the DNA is TGTGCCAGCACCGGGGACAGGGGCGCCTACGAGCAGTACTTC.

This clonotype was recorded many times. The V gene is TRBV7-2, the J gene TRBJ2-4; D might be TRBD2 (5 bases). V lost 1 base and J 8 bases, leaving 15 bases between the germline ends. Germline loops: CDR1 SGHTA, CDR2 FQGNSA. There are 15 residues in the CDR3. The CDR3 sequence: CASSLVGLAGDIQYF. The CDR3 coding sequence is TGTGCCAGCAGCTTAGTGGGCCTAGCTGGGGACATTCAGTACTTC.

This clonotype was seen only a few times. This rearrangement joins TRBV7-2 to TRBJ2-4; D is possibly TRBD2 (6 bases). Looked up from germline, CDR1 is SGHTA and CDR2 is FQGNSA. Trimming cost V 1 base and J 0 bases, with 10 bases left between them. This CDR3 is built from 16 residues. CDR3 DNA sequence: TGTGCCAGCAGCTTAGAGGCGGGACTAGCCAAAAACATTCAGTACTTC. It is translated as CASSLEAGLAKNIQYF.

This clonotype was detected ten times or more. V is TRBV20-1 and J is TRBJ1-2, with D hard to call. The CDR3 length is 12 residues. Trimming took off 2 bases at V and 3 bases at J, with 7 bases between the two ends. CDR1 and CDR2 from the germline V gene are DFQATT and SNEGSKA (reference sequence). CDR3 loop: CSARRADYGYTF. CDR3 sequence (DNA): TGCAGTGCTAGACGCGCAGACTATGGCTACACCTTC.

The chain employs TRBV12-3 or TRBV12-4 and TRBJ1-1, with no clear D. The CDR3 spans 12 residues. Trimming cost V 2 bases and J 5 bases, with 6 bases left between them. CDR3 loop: CASSLRVTEAFF. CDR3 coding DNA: TGTGCCAGCAGTTTAAGGGTTACTGAAGCTTTCTTT.

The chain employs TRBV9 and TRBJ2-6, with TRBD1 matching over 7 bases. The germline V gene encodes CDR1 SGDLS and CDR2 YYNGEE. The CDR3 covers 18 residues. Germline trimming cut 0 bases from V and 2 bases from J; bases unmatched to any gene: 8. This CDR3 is CASSVVGDRPPGANVLTF. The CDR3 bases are TGTGCCAGCAGCGTAGTCGGGGACAGACCCCCTGGGGCCAACGTCCTGACTTTC.

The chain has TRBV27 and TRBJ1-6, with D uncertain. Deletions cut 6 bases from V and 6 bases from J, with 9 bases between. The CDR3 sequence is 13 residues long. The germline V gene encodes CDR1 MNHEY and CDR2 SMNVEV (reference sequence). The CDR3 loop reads CASSPRPNSPLHF. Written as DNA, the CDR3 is TGTGCCAGCAGCCCCCGACCTAATTCACCCCTCCACTTT.

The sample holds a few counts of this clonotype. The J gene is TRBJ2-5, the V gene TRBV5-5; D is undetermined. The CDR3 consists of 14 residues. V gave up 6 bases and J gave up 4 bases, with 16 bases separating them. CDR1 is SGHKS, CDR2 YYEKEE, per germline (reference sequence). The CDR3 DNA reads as TGTGCCAGCACCCTTGGAGTGGACGGAGAGACCCAGTACTTC. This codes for CASTLGVDGETQYF.

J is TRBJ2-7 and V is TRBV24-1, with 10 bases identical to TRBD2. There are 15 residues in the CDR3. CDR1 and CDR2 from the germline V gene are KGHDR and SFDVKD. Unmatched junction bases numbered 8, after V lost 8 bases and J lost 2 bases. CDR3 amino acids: CATKAGTSEAYEQYF. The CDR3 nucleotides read TGTGCCACCAAAGCCGGGACTAGCGAAGCCTACGAGCAGTACTTC.

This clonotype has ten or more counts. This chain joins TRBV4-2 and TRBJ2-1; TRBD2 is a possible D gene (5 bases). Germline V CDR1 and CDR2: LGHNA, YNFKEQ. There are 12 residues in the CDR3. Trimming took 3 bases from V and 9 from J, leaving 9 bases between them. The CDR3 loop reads CASSQGESEQFF. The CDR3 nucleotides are TGTGCCAGCAGCCAGGGAGAGAGTGAGCAGTTCTTC.

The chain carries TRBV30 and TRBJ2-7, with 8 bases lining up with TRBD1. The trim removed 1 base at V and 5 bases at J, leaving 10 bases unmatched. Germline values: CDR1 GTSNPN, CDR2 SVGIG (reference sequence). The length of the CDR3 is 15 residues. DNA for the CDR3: TGTGCCTGGAGTGCCCTGCCCGGGACAGGTAACGAGCAGTACTTC. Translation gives CAWSALPGTGNEQYF.

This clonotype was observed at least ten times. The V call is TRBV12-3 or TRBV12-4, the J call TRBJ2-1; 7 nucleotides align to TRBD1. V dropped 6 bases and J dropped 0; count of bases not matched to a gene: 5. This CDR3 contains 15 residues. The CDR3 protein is CASRLDRSSYNEQFF. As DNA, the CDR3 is TGTGCCAGCAGACTGGACAGGTCCTCCTACAATGAGCAGTTCTTC.

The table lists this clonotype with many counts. The CDR3, as DNA: TGTGCCAGTAGCAGACAGGTTATTCAAGAGACCCAGTACTTC. Translated: CASSRQVIQETQYF. The rearrangement joins TRBV19 to TRBJ2-5, with D possibly being TRBD1 (6 bases). Germline CDR1 reads LNHDA; CDR2 reads SQIVND (reference sequence). The CDR3 is 14 residues long. Trimming removed 6 bases at V and 2 bases at J, with 13 bases between.

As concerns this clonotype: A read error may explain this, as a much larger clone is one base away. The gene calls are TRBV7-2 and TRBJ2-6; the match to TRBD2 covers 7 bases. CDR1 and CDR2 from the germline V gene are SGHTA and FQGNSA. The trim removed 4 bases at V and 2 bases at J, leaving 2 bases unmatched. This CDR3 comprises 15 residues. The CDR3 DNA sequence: TGTGCCAGCAGCTCCCGGGGGGCTGGGGCCAACGTCCTGACTTTC. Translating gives CASSSRGAGANVLTF. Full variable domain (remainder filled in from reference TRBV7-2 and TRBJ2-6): GAGVSQSPSNKVTEKGKDVELRCDPISGHTALYWYRQSLGQGLEFLIYFQGNSAPDKSGLPSDRFSAERTGGSVSTLTIQRTQQEDSAVYLCASSSRGAGANVLTFGAGSRLTVL.

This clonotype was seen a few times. CDR3 in DNA: TGTGCCAGCAGTTACTGGACTAGAGGTACTGGGGCCAACGTCCTGACTTTC. Protein: CASSYWTRGTGANVLTF. V is TRBV6-5 and J is TRBJ2-6, with 7 bases fitting TRBD2. CDR1 is MNHEY, CDR2 SVGAGI, per germline. Germline trimming cut 1 base from V and 2 bases from J; bases unmatched to any gene: 5. The CDR3 is made up of 17 amino acids.

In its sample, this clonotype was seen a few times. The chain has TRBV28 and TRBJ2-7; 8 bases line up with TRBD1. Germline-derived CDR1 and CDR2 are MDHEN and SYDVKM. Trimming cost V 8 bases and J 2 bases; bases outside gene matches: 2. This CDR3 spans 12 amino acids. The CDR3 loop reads CASLGQAYEQYF. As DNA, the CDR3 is TGTGCCAGCTTGGGACAGGCCTACGAGCAGTACTTC.

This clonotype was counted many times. As DNA, the CDR3 is TGTGCCAGCTCGCCTCGGACAGGGGCCTACGAGCAGTACTTC. Amino acid sequence: CASSPRTGAYEQYF. The rearrangement uses TRBV18 and TRBJ2-7, with 9 positions matching TRBD1. The CDR3 runs to 14 residues. Germline V gene sequence: CDR1 KGHSH, CDR2 LQKENI. The V segment lost 6 bases and the J segment 2 bases; nucleotides outside the gene matches: 5. Full variable domain (rest looked up from reference TRBV18 and TRBJ2-7): NAGVMQNPRHLVRRRGQEARLRCSPMKGHSHVYWYRQLPEEGLKFMVYLQKENIIDESGMPKERFSAEFPKEGPSILRIQQVVRGDSAAYFCASSPRTGAYEQYFGPGTRLTVT.

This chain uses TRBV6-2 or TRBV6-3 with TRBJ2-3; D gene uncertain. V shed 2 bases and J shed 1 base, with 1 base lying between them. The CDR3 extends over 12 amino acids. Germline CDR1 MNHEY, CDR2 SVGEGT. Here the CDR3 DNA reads TGTGCCAGCAGTTACGGCACAGATACGCAGTATTTT. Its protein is CASSYGTDTQYF.

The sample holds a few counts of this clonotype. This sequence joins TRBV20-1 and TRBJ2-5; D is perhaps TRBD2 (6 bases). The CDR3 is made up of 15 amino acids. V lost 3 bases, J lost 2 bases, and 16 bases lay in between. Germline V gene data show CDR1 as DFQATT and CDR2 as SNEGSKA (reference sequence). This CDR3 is CSARVGLSAQETQYF. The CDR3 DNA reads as TGCAGTGCTAGGGTGGGACTTTCCGCACAAGAGACCCAGTACTTC.

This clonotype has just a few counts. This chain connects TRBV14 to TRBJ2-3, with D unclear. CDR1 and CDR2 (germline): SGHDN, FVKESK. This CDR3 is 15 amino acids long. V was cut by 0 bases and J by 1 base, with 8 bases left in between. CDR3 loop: CASSQEGIRTDTQYF. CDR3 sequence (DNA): TGTGCCAGCAGCCAAGAGGGAATACGCACAGATACGCAGTATTTT.

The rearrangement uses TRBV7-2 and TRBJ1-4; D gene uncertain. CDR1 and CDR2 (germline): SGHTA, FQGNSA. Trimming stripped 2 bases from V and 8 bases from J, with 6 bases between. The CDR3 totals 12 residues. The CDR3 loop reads CASSLSGEKLFF. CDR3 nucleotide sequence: TGTGCCAGCAGCTTATCGGGGGAAAAACTGTTTTTT.

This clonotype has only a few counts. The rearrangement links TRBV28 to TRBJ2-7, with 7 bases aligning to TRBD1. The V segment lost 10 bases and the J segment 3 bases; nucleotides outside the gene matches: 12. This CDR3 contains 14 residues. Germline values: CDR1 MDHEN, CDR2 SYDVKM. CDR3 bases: TGTGCCATTCGCTCTTGGGACAGAATCTACGAGCAGTACTTC. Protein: CAIRSWDRIYEQYF.

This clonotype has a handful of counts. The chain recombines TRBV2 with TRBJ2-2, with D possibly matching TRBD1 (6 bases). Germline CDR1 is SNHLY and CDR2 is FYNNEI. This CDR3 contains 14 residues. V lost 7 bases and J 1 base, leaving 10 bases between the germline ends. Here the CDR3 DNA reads TGTGCCAGCATCACAGGGCGGAACACCGGGGAGCTGTTTTTT. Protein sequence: CASITGRNTGELFF.

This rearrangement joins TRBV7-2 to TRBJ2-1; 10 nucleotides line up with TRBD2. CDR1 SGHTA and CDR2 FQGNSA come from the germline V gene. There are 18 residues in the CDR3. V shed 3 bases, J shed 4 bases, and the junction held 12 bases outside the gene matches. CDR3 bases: TGTGCCAGCAGCTTGGTCCCAACTAGCGGGACAGCATACAATGAGCAGTTCTTC. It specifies CASSLVPTSGTAYNEQFF.

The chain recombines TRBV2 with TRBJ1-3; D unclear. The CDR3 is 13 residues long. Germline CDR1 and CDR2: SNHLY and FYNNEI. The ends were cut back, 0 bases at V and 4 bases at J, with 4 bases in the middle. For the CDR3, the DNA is TGTGCCAGCAGTGAAGCGCCAGGAAACACCATATATTTT. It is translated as CASSEAPGNTIYF.

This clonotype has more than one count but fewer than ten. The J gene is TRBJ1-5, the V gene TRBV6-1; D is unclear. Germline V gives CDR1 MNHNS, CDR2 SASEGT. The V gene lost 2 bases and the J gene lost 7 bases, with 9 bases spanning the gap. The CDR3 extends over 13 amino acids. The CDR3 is CASSELARQPQHF. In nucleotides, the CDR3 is TGTGCCAGCAGTGAACTGGCACGCCAGCCCCAGCATTTT.